This TCR beta chain originates from a study of T cell responses to AZD1222 COVID-19 vaccine. Of note for this clone: Its cognate antigen is unknown.

This table comes from immunoSEQ multiplex PCR, and its TCRdb copy is limited to in-frame clones, with some not included. The repertoire holds 150,000 or so clones, with more than 75% as singletons. The analysis combined second doses at about 4 or about 12 weeks. Study findings and constraints: Reports indicate that nearly half of spike-specific TCRs are directed at unmutated variant regions. Repertoire samples came only from after the peak T cell response.

The sequencing here drew on peripheral blood, taken 28 days after the second AZD1222 dose. This clonotype originated in an adult who received the AZD1222 COVID-19 vaccine.

CDR3 in amino acids: CASSPEGDNQPQHF. CDR3 DNA sequence: TGCGCCAGCAGCCCGGAAGGGGACAATCAGCCCCAGCATTTT. The chain is built from TRBV5-1 and TRBJ1-5, with TRBD1 as a possible D gene (5 bases). The CDR3 covers 14 residues. Germline V gene sequence: CDR1 SGHRS, CDR2 YFSETQ. Trimming cost V 4 bases and J 3 bases, with 11 bases left between them.